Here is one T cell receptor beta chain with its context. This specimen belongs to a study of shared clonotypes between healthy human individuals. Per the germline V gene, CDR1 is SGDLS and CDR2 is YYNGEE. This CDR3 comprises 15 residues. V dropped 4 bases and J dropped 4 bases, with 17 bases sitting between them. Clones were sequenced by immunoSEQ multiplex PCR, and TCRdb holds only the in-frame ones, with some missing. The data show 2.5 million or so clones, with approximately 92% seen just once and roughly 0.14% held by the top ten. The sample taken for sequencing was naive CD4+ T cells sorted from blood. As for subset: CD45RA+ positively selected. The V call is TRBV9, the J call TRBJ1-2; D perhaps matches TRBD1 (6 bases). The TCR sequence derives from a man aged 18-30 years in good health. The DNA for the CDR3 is TGTGCCAGCAGCCCCCAACTCCAGGGGATCTATGGCTACACCTTC. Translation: CASSPQLQGIYGYTF.